This record looks at one T cell receptor beta chain sequence and its context. Its antigen is still unknown. The data stem from a study of cytomegalovirus exposure and HLA in healthy donors. Overall study findings and caveats: Many donors carried some public TCRs, although rarity characterized most TCR sequences.

Method: immunoSEQ multiplex PCR; TCRdb's copy keeps in-frame clones and lacks some. The sample shows roughly 250,000 clones, 75% to 90% of them seen only once. Per germline, CDR1 SGHAT and CDR2 FQNNGV. CDR3 length equals 14 residues. Between the trimmed V and J ends, which lost 4 bases and 5 bases, there was a span of 14 bases. The chain links TRBV11-2 to TRBJ1-2, with D tentatively TRBD1 (6 bases). Sequencing was done on a sample of PBMCs. The TCR was taken from a woman in her twenties or thirties in good health and CMV-seropositive. The CDR3 spells CASSWGTTTYGYTF. The CDR3 coding sequence is TGTGCCAGCAGCTGGGGGACAACGACGTATGGCTACACCTTC. Together with reference TRBV11-2 and TRBJ1-2, the CDR3 gives the full variable domain: EAGVAQSPRYKIIEKRQSVAFWCNPISGHATLYWYQQILGQGPKLLIQFQNNGVVDDSQLPKDRFSAERLKGVDSTLKIQPAKLEDSAVYLCASSWGTTTYGYTFGSGTRLTVV.